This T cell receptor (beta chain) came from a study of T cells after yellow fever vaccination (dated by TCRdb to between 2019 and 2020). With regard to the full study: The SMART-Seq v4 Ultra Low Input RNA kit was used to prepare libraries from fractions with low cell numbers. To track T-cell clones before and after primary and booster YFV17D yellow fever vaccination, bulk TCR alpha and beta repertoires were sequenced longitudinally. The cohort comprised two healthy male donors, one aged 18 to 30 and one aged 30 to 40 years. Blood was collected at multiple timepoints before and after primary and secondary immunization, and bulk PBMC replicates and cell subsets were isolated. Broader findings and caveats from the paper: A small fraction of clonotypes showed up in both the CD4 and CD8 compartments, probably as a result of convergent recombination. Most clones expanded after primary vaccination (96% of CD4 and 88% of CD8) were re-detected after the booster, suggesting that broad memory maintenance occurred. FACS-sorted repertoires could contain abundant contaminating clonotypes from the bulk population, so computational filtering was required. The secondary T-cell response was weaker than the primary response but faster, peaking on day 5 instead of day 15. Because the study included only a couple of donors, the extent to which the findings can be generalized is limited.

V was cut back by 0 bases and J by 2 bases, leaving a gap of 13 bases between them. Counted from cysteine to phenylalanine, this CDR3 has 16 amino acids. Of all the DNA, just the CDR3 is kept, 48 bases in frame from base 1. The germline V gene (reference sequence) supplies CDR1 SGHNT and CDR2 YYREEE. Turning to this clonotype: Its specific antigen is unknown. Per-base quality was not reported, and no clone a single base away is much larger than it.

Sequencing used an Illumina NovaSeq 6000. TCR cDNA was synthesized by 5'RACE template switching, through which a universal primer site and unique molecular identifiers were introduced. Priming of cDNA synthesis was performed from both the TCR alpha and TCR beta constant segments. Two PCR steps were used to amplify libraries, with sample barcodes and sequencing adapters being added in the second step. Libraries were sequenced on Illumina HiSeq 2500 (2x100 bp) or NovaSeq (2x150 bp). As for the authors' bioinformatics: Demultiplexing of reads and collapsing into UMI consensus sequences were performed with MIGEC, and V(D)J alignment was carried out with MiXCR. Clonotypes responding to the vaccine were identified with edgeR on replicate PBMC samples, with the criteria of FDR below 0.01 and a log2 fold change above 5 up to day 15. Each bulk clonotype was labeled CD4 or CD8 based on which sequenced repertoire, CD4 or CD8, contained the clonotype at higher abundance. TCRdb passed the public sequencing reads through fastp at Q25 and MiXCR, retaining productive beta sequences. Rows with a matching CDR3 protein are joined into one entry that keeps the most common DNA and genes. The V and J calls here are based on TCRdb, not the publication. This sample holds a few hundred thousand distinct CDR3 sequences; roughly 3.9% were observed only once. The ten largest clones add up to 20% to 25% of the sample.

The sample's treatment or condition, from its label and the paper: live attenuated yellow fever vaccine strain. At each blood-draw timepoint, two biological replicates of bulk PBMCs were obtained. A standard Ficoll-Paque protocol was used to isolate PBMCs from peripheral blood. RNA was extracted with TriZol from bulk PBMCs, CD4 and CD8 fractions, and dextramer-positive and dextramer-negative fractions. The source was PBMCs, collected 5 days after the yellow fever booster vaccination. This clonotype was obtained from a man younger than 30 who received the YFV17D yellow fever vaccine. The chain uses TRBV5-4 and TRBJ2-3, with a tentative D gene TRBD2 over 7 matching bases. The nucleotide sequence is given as TGTGCCAGCAGCTTGGGGAGGGGGGGAAACACAGATACGCAGTATTTT. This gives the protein CASSLGRGGNTDTQYF.